These 9 T cell receptor beta chains originate from one sample sequenced in a study of hypomethylating agent response in myelodysplastic syndrome. Here immunoSEQ multiplex PCR was the method, and the copy in TCRdb shows in-frame clones only, minus some. This sample has some 5,000 clones; about 80% occur once, and the top ten carry around 15%. Material: bone marrow, obtained before or after starting hypomethylating agent treatment for myelodysplastic syndrome (not recorded which). The origin of the receptors is a human donor with myelodysplastic syndrome.

V is TRBV19 and J is TRBJ2-2; 8 bases are shared with TRBD1. Per the germline V gene, CDR1 is LNHDA and CDR2 is SQIVND (reference sequence). The CDR3 is 14 amino acids. J was trimmed by 8 bases and V by 3 bases; bases with no gene match: 5. The CDR3 is CASSILGQAGELFF. Here the CDR3 DNA reads TGTGCCAGTAGTATCCTGGGACAGGCAGGGGAGCTGTTTTTT.

This clone turned up a few times. The chain links TRBV11-2 to TRBJ2-7; D not resolved. Germline CDR1 and CDR2: SGHAT and FQNNGV. V was pared by 1 base and J by 4 bases, with 5 bases between. This CDR3 is 12 amino acids long. CDR3 sequence (DNA): TGTGCCAGCAGCTTAGGCTCGTACGAGCAGTACTTC. Translated: CASSLGSYEQYF. The full variable domain, completed using reference TRBV11-2 and TRBJ2-7, is EAGVAQSPRYKIIEKRQSVAFWCNPISGHATLYWYQQILGQGPKLLIQFQNNGVVDDSQLPKDRFSAERLKGVDSTLKIQPAKLEDSAVYLCASSLGSYEQYFGPGTRLTVT.

The chain joins TRBV14 to TRBJ2-7; 9 positions agree with TRBD2. The germline CDR1 and CDR2 sequences are SGHDN and FVKESK. Unmatched junction bases numbered 10, after V lost 0 bases and J lost 7 bases. The CDR3 extends over 16 amino acids. The CDR3 DNA reads as TGTGCCAGCAGCCAAGATCTAATGCGGGGGGGCTTAGAGCAGTACTTC. Its protein product is CASSQDLMRGGLEQYF.

In this sample, this clone turned up once. The V call is TRBV11-3, the J call TRBJ2-3, with 7 bases matching TRBD1. CDR3 length: 14 residues. The junction had 5 bases not matched to a gene; V was cut back by 4 bases and J by 4 bases. Germline V gives CDR1 SGHNT, CDR2 YENEEA. CDR3 residues: CASSWGTEADTQYF. The CDR3 DNA reads TGTGCCAGCAGCTGGGGGACAGAGGCAGATACGCAGTATTTT.

This chain uses TRBV9 with TRBJ1-2; 7 bases are a match to TRBD1. Germline CDR1 and CDR2: SGDLS and YYNGEE. V shed 0 bases, J shed 4 bases, and the junction held 6 bases outside the gene matches. The CDR3 runs to 15 residues. CDR3 sequence reads: CASSVEEGASYGYTF. CDR3 nucleotide sequence: TGTGCCAGCAGCGTAGAGGAGGGGGCTAGCTATGGCTACACCTTC.

J is TRBJ2-3 and V is TRBV5-1; D possibly corresponds to TRBD2 (8 bases). Trimming removed 4 bases from V and 7 bases from J, with 16 bases in between. CDR3 length: 14 residues. Germline V gives CDR1 SGHRS, CDR2 YFSETQ. The CDR3 here is CASSPGGGVHTQYF. The CDR3, as DNA: TGCGCCAGCAGCCCGGGAGGGGGCGTTCATACGCAGTATTTT.

CDR3 region: CAISEGMERLNYGYTF. The CDR3 DNA reads as TGTGCCATCAGTGAGGGGATGGAGAGGCTCAACTATGGCTACACCTTC. J is TRBJ1-2 and V is TRBV10-3, with unresolved D. The V end was cut by 2 bases, the J end by 2 bases, with 15 bases between. This CDR3 is 16 amino acids long. The germline CDR1 and CDR2 sequences are ENHRY and SYGVKD.

CDR3 in DNA: TGTGCCAGTAGTACAGGGATAAGGCAGCCCCAGCATTTT. Protein product: CASSTGIRQPQHF. The chain employs TRBV19 and TRBJ1-5; the D gene is possibly TRBD1 (5 bases). Per the germline V gene, CDR1 is LNHDA and CDR2 is SQIVND (reference sequence). The CDR3 is 13 residues long. The V end lost 4 bases, the J end lost 7 bases, and 11 bases lay between the germline ends. The full variable domain, with the rest looked up from reference TRBV19 and TRBJ1-5, is DGGITQSPKYLFRKEGQNVTLSCEQNLNHDAMYWYRQDPGQGLRLIYYSQIVNDFQKGDIAEGYSVSREKKESFPLTVTSAQKNPTAFYLCASSTGIRQPQHFGDGTRLSIL.

The gene calls are TRBV19 and TRBJ1-2; D call uncertain. The CDR3 is 11 residues long. From germline, CDR1 is LNHDA and CDR2 SQIVND (reference sequence). The V and J ends lost 5 bases and 6 bases respectively, with 7 bases between them. The CDR3 is CASSRGDGYTF. CDR3 DNA sequence: TGTGCCAGTAGTCGGGGTGATGGCTACACCTTC.